Below are 13 T cell receptor beta chains sequenced from a single sample in a study of response to subunit inactivated influenza vaccine. TCRdb used MiXCR to reprocess the RT-PCR reads, holding one entry per CDR3 protein. The sample lists hundreds of thousands of distinct CDR3 sequences, approximately 11% occurring once. This sample was shared with a second study, whose subject was T cells expressing NK-cell markers. That investigation notes: Synthesis of TCR beta cDNA relied on 5'RACE template switching carrying UMIs.

Sequencing used PBMCs from blood, obtained on the day of vaccination. The receptors were gathered from a man over 45 who received an inactivated influenza vaccine.

This clonotype was observed at least ten times. The V call is TRBV5-1, the J call TRBJ2-1; D is undetermined. Per the germline V gene, CDR1 is SGHRS and CDR2 is YFSETQ. Deletions cut 5 bases from V and 2 bases from J, with 8 bases between. This CDR3 region has 13 residues. In DNA, the CDR3 is TGCGCCAGCAGAGGAGAGACCTACAATGAGCAGTTCTTC. Protein product: CASRGETYNEQFF.

This chain connects TRBV20-1 to TRBJ2-1; weak D call: TRBD2 (6 bases). Germline CDR1 is DFQATT and CDR2 is SNEGSKA (reference sequence). The CDR3 length is 17 residues. Trimming removed 1 base at V and 0 bases at J, with 16 bases between. CDR3 coding DNA: TGCAGTGCTAGAGCGGGAGCGAGCTTTAGCTCCTACAATGAGCAGTTCTTC. Its translation: CSARAGASFSSYNEQFF.

The CDR3 coding sequence is TGCAGTGCTAGAGAGGGACCGTGGTACGAGCAGTACTTC. Encoded protein: CSAREGPWYEQYF. The V call is TRBV20-1, the J call TRBJ2-7, with D perhaps given as TRBD1 or TRBD2 (5 bases each). Trimming removed 0 bases from V and 4 bases from J, with 10 bases in between. CDR1 is DFQATT and CDR2 is SNEGSKA in the germline V gene (reference sequence). The CDR3 loop spans 13 amino acids.

The table lists this clonotype with a few counts. With a much larger clone just one base away, this may be a read error. The CDR3 DNA sequence: TGTGCCAGCAGTGACAGGGGCTACAATGAGCAGTTCTTC. Translating gives CASSDRGYNEQFF. J is TRBJ2-1 and V is TRBV2; tentative D call: TRBD1 (6 bases). The CDR3 length is 13 residues. V gave up 3 bases and J gave up 3 bases, with 6 bases separating them. Per germline, CDR1 SNHLY and CDR2 FYNNEI.

This chain joins TRBV5-1 and TRBJ2-5; D call uncertain. The V end was cut by 7 bases, the J end by 3 bases, with 13 bases between. The CDR3 sequence is 13 residues long. CDR1 is SGHRS and CDR2 is YFSETQ in the germline V gene. The CDR3 DNA is TGCGCCAGCCGTCCCCGGGCCGAAGAGACCCAGTACTTC. As protein: CASRPRAEETQYF.

The CDR3: CASSIDYRVNEQFF. The CDR3 region has the DNA TGTGCCAGTAGTATAGATTACAGGGTCAATGAGCAGTTCTTC. The chain links TRBV19 to TRBJ2-1; tentative D call: TRBD1 (6 bases). Per the germline V gene, CDR1 is LNHDA and CDR2 is SQIVND (reference sequence). The V gene lost 0 bases and the J gene lost 6 bases, with 9 bases spanning the gap. The CDR3 is 14 amino acids.

The chain has TRBV7-6 and TRBJ2-1; D gene unclear. The CDR3 sequence is 15 residues long. CDR1 and CDR2 (germline): SGHVS, FNYEAQ. The V gene lost 1 base and the J gene lost 9 bases, with 16 bases spanning the gap. CDR3 nucleotide sequence: TGTGCCAGCAGCTTAGGAACACAGTTCCACGGTGAGCAGTTCTTC. This sequence encodes CASSLGTQFHGEQFF.

Many counts were recorded for this clonotype. This sequence joins TRBV6-1 and TRBJ2-3; the match to TRBD2 covers 15 bases. This CDR3 comprises 14 residues. Losses at the gene ends were 8 bases for V and 6 bases for J; bases not matched to a gene: 3. Germline CDR1 and CDR2: MNHNS and SASEGT. As DNA, the CDR3 is TGTGCCAGCTCCGGGACTAGCGGGAGGGATACGCAGTATTTT. Translated: CASSGTSGRDTQYF.

This clonotype was seen many times. This chain uses TRBV20-1 with TRBJ1-1; D not resolved. Trimming cost V 5 bases and J 6 bases, with 16 bases left between them. The CDR3 loop spans 13 amino acids. From germline, CDR1 is DFQATT and CDR2 SNEGSKA (reference sequence). The CDR3 spells CSADRTAAAEAFF. The CDR3 region has the DNA TGCAGTGCTGACCGGACGGCGGCGGCTGAAGCTTTCTTT.

V is TRBV20-1 and J is TRBJ2-3; a possible D gene is TRBD2 (5 bases). Germline-derived CDR1 and CDR2 are DFQATT and SNEGSKA (reference sequence). CDR3 length: 15 amino acids. V was shortened by 7 bases and J by 0 bases, with 17 bases between the two germline ends. CDR3 nucleotides: TGCAGTGTGAGAACGGGGTTCCTTAGCACAGATACGCAGTATTTT. It specifies CSVRTGFLSTDTQYF.

This chain joins TRBV7-9 and TRBJ2-3, with a weak D call TRBD2 (5 bases). V gave up 5 bases and J gave up 1 base, with 7 bases separating them. The CDR3 spans 13 residues. Germline CDR1 and CDR2: SEHNR and FQNEAQ (reference sequence). CDR3: CASSMEGTDTQYF. CDR3 in DNA: TGTGCCAGCAGCATGGAGGGCACAGATACGCAGTATTTT.

As for this clonotype: A read error may explain this, as a much larger clone is one base away. V and J are TRBV6-1 and TRBJ2-2; TRBD1 agrees at 8 bases. Germline-derived CDR1 and CDR2 are MNHNS and SASEGT. The V segment lost 6 bases and the J segment 1 base; nucleotides outside the gene matches: 10. The CDR3 has 17 amino acids. The CDR3 spells CASRRRRGQGNTGELFF. The DNA for the CDR3 is TGTGCCAGCAGACGCAGAAGAGGACAGGGGAACACCGGGGAGCTGTTTTTT.

The genes are TRBV28 and TRBJ2-3; D is possibly TRBD1 (6 bases). The V end was cut by 3 bases, the J end by 6 bases, with 19 bases between. The germline gives CDR1 MDHEN, CDR2 SYDVKM. The CDR3 runs to 16 residues. CDR3: CASSFARQVPWDTQYF. The CDR3 DNA reads TGTGCCAGCAGTTTCGCGCGACAGGTTCCCTGGGATACGCAGTATTTT.